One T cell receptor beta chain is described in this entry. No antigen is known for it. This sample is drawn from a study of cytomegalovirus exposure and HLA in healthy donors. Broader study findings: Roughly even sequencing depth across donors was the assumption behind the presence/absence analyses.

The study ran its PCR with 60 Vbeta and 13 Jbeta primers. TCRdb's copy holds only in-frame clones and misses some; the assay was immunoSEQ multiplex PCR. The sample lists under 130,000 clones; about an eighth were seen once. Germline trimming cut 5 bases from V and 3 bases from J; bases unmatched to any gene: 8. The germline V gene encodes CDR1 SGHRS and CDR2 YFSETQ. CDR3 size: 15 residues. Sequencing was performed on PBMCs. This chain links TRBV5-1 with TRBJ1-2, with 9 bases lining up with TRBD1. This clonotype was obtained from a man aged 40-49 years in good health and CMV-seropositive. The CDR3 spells CASRSGQGLDYGYTF. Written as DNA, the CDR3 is TGCGCCAGCAGGTCCGGACAGGGGTTGGACTATGGCTACACCTTC.